The text below deals with one T cell receptor (beta chain). As handled by the study authors: Cell counts per sample came from amplifying reference gene primers. This table comes from immunoSEQ multiplex PCR, and its TCRdb copy is limited to in-frame clones, with some not included. Clonal size and the V and J genes are those of that table, whereas D and trimming came from the DNA. The sample holds roughly 160,000 clones; 90% to 95% are singletons and the top ten take 0.53%. The source of the sample is a study of blood T cell repertoires in COVID-19. Study-level information: COVID-19 samples, acute and convalescent, were from the United States, Italy and Spain. Sources were T cells, B-cell-depleted T cells, or PBMCs; the material itself was cDNA or gDNA.

This CDR3 spans 14 amino acids. Looked up from germline, CDR1 is SGDLS and CDR2 is YYNGEE. V lost 0 bases and J lost 5, with 6 bases in between. The source material was peripheral blood. This clonotype originated in a man in his fifties with acute or convalescent COVID-19. The chain carries TRBV9 and TRBJ1-6; D not certain. In nucleotides, the CDR3 is TGTGCCAGCAGCGTAGACATGAATAATTCACCCCTCCACTTT. This gives the protein CASSVDMNNSPLHF.